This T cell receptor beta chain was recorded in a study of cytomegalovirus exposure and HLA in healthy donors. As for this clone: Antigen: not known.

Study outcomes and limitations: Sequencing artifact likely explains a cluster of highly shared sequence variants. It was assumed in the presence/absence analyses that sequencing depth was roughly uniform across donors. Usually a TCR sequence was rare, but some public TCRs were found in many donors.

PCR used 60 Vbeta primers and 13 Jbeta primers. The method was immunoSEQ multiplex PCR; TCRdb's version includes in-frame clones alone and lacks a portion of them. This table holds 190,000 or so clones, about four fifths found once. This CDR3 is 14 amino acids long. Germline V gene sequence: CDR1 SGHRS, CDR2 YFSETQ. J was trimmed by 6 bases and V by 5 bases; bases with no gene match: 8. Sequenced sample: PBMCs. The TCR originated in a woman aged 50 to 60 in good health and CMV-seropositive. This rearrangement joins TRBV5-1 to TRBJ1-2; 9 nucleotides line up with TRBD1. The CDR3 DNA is TGCGCCAGCAGTAGGACAGGGGATATGGATGGCTACACCTTC. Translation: CASSRTGDMDGYTF.